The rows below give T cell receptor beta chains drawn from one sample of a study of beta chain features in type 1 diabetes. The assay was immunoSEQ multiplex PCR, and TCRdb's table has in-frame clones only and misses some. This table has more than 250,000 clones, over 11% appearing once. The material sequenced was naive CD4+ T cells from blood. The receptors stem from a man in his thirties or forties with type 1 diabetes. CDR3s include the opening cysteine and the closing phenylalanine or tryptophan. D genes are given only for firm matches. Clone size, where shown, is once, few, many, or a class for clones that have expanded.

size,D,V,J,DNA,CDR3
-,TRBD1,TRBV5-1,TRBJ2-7,TGCGCCAGCGCTCACCGGGACAGGGGCTACGAGCAGTACTTC,CASAHRDRGYEQYF
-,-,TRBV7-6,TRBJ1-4,TGTGCCAGCAGCTCATTCGGTCAGCGGAATGAAAAACTGTTTTTT,CASSSFGQRNEKLFF
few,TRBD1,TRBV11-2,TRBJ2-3,TGTGCCAGCAGCTTAACAGGGGGCACAGATACGCAGTATTTT,CASSLTGGTDTQYF
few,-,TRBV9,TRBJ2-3,TGTGCCAGCAGCGTAGCTGAGACAGATACGCAGTATTTT,CASSVAETDTQYF
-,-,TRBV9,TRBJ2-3,TGTGCCAGCAGCGTAAGTCTAGCCACAGATACGCAGTATTTT,CASSVSLATDTQYF
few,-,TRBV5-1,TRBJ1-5,TGCGCCAGCAGTCGGGGTTCCAATCAGCCCCAGCATTTT,CASSRGSNQPQHF
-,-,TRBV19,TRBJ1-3,TGTGCCAGTAGTATTCCCGGGGTTGGATCTGGAAACACCATATATTTT,CASSIPGVGSGNTIYF
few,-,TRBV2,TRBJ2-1,TGTGCCAGCAGTGAAGGGGAGTACAATGAGCAGTTCTTC,CASSEGEYNEQFF
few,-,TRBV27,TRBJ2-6,TGTGCCAGCAGTTTCGGAGGTACTGGGGCCAACGTCCTGACTTTC,CASSFGGTGANVLTF
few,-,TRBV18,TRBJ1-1,TGTGCCAGCTCACCCGTGGCAGGGCCTTCGAACACTGAAGCTTTCTTT,CASSPVAGPSNTEAFF
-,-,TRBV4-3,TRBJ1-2,TGCGCCAGCAGCCAAGACCCGACTCTTAACTATGGCTACACCTTC,CASSQDPTLNYGYTF
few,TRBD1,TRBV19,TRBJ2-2,TGTGCCAGTAACTTCGGACAGGGCGGAGGGACCGGGGAGCTGTTTTTT,CASNFGQGGGTGELFF
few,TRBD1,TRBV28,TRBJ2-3,TGTGCCAGCAGTTTCGGGCAGGGGGCAGATACGCAGTATTTT,CASSFGQGADTQYF
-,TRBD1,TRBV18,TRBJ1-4,TGTGCCAGCTCACCACGGGACAGGGGAGGCGAAAAACTGTTTTTT,CASSPRDRGGEKLFF
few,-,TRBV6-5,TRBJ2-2,TGTGCCAGCAGTTACTCGACGGGACTCCCCACCGGGGAGCTGTTTTTT,CASSYSTGLPTGELFF
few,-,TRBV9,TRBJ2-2,TGTGCCAGCAGCGTATCGACAGTACCCGGGGAGCTGTTTTTT,CASSVSTVPGELFF
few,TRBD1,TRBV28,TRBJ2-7,TGTGCCAGCAGTCGGGACAGGACCTACGAGCAGTACTTC,CASSRDRTYEQYF
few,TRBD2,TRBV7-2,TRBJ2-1,TGTGCCAGCAGCCAGGCGGCTAGCGGCCGTTACAATGAGCAGTTCTTC,CASSQAASGRYNEQFF
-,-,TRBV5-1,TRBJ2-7,TGCGCCAGCAGCCGTCGGGCAGGGTCGGACTACGAGCAGTACTTC,CASSRRAGSDYEQYF
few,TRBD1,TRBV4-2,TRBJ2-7,TGTGCCAGCAGCCAAGGCCGGGACAGGGGGGACGAGCAGTACTTC,CASSQGRDRGDEQYF
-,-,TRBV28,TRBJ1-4,TGTGCCAGCAGTTTGCAGAATGAAAAACTGTTTTTT,CASSLQNEKLFF
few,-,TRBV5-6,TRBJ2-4,TGTGCCAGCAGCTTAGACAGGGAGGACATTCAGTACTTC,CASSLDREDIQYF
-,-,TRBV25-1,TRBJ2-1,TGTGCCAGCAGTGAATCGCTAGTCACCTACAATGAGCAGTTCTTC,CASSESLVTYNEQFF